This T cell receptor (beta chain) was sequenced in a study of T cell changes during pregnancy in multiple sclerosis. J gave up 0 bases and V 0 bases, and 7 bases lay outside the gene matches. Germline CDR1 is SGHTA and CDR2 is FQGNSA. The CDR3 extends over 17 amino acids. This table comes from immunoSEQ multiplex PCR, and its TCRdb copy is limited to in-frame clones, with some not included. The table shows fewer than 150,000 clones, with about 95% occurring only once. The source is a female donor with multiple sclerosis, enrolled in a pregnancy study. V and J are TRBV7-2 and TRBJ1-2; the match to TRBD1 covers 7 bases. The sample here was peripheral blood, taken after pregnancy. The CDR3 loop is CASSLALRQGANYGYTF. The CDR3, as DNA: TGTGCCAGCAGCTTAGCGCTTCGGCAGGGGGCTAACTATGGCTACACCTTC.